This T cell receptor (beta chain) was retrieved from a study of OX40 agonist ivuxolimab in advanced cancers. Study summary: Three patients responded partially, comprising one with hepatocellular carcinoma and two with cutaneous melanoma.

Germline V CDR1 and CDR2: LGHNA, YNFKEQ. The CDR3 extends over 16 amino acids. J lost 2 bases, V lost 4 bases, and 4 bases had no gene match. Sampling of blood occurred at baseline, cycle 4 day 1, and cycle 7 day 1. Profiling relied on immunoSEQ multiplex PCR, and the TCRdb table lists in-frame clones only, not all of them. The table includes about 3,000 clones, just under 80% detected once. The clonotype originates from an adult with an advanced solid tumor such as melanoma, head and neck, liver or kidney cancer. The sequencing here drew on CD4+ or CD8+ T cells sorted from blood, taken in a trial of the OX40 agonist ivuxolimab. V and J are TRBV4-2 and TRBJ2-3, with TRBD2 identical over 12 bases. DNA of the CDR3: TGTGCCAGCAGCCCGCTAGCGGGGGGGTACACAGATACGCAGTATTTT. This sequence encodes CASSPLAGGYTDTQYF.